The 2 T cell receptor beta chains below come from one sample, sequenced in a study of cytomegalovirus exposure and HLA in healthy donors. Using immunoSEQ multiplex PCR, the repertoire was profiled, and TCRdb retains in-frame clones only, with some absent. Here the sample spans about 160,000 clones, 70% to 90% being singletons. Material for sequencing was PBMCs. Receptors were obtained from a woman under 30 in good health and CMV-seronegative.

V is TRBV10-3 and J is TRBJ1-1; D call uncertain. Germline V gives CDR1 ENHRY, CDR2 SYGVKD. CDR3 length: 13 amino acids. Between the trimmed V and J ends, which lost 7 bases and 1 base, there was a span of 10 bases. As DNA, the CDR3 is TGTGCCATCATGTCGGCAGGGAACACTGAAGCTTTCTTT. This codes for CAIMSAGNTEAFF.

The chain recombines TRBV6-5 with TRBJ1-2, with TRBD1 as a possible D gene (6 bases). The CDR3 contains 15 residues. Germline V gives CDR1 MNHEY, CDR2 SVGAGI. The V end lost 3 bases, the J end lost 5 bases, and 16 bases lay between the germline ends. CDR3: CASSYSSDRWYGYTF. In DNA form, the CDR3 reads TGTGCCAGCAGTTATTCATCCGACAGGTGGTATGGCTACACCTTC.